Shown below are 19 T cell receptor beta chains from a single sample sequenced in a study of shared clonotypes between healthy human individuals. Data came from immunoSEQ multiplex PCR; TCRdb stores just in-frame clones and leaves some out. In the table there are roughly 1,100,000 clones, under 80% of which are singletons. The material sequenced was memory CD4+ T cells sorted from blood. As to subset: CD45RA-negative fraction. The receptor source for this set is a man younger than 30 in good health.

The rearrangement uses TRBV28 and TRBJ2-3, with TRBD1 identical over 8 bases. V was clipped by 5 bases and J by 2 bases; unmatched bases: 3. Germline V gene sequence: CDR1 MDHEN, CDR2 SYDVKM. This CDR3 is built from 14 residues. CDR3 nucleotides: TGTGCCAGCAGTCCAGGGGGCTCCACAGATACGCAGTATTTT. Translation: CASSPGGSTDTQYF.

In the case of this clone: The sample has other DNA sequences that encode this CDR3 too. V usage is TRBV6-1 and J usage is TRBJ2-7, with D uncertain. Looked up from germline, CDR1 is MNHNS and CDR2 is SASEGT. This CDR3 has 11 residues. V dropped 3 bases and J dropped 4 bases, with 4 bases sitting between them. DNA for the CDR3: TGTGCCAGCAGTGATAGGTACGAGCAGTACTTC. Translation gives CASSDRYEQYF.

The chain combines TRBV10-3 with TRBJ1-2, with 7 positions matching TRBD1. Germline CDR1 ENHRY, CDR2 SYGVKD. V was pared by 4 bases and J by 8 bases, with 7 bases of the junction left unmatched. The CDR3 consists of 13 residues. CDR3 in amino acids: CAISVDRASGYTF. DNA of the CDR3: TGTGCCATCAGTGTTGACAGGGCGAGCGGCTACACCTTC.

The chain links TRBV6-5 to TRBJ2-7, with D possibly called TRBD1 or TRBD2 (5 bases each). V was clipped by 7 bases and J by 2 bases, with 15 bases between them. CDR1 and CDR2 (germline): MNHEY, SVGAGI. CDR3 length equals 14 residues. The CDR3 reads CASTTGDGPYEQYF. CDR3 nucleotides: TGTGCCAGCACTACCGGGGACGGCCCCTACGAGCAGTACTTC.

The chain employs TRBV11-2 and TRBJ2-5; D possibly corresponds to TRBD2 (5 bases). V was clipped by 3 bases and J by 5 bases, with 10 bases between them. The CDR3 is 13 residues long. Germline assignment: CDR1 SGHAT and CDR2 FQNNGV. CDR3 sequence: CASSLGSVETQYF. CDR3 bases: TGTGCCAGCAGCTTGGGTAGCGTCGAGACCCAGTACTTC.

The J gene is TRBJ1-1, the V gene TRBV4-1; D may be TRBD1 (5 bases). The germline V and J ends were trimmed by 1 base and 4 bases, with 10 bases remaining between them. The CDR3 is 14 amino acids. Germline V gene lookup returns CDR1 MGHRA and CDR2 YSYEKL. DNA of the CDR3: TGCGCCAGCAGCCAAGCAAGTCAGGGCACTGAAGCTTTCTTT. It is translated as CASSQASQGTEAFF.

The chain couples TRBV7-2 to TRBJ2-3, with 8 bases that match TRBD2. The CDR3 sequence is 15 residues long. The germline CDR1 and CDR2 sequences are SGHTA and FQGNSA. V shed 5 bases and J 2 bases; nucleotides not matched to a gene: 6. For the CDR3, the DNA is TGTGCCAGCAGCCCCGTAGCGGGGCCCACAGATACGCAGTATTTT. This translates into CASSPVAGPTDTQYF.

The genes are TRBV7-8 and TRBJ1-3, with D hard to call. The CDR3 spans 16 residues. Germline CDR1 SGHVS, CDR2 FQNEAQ. The germline V and J ends were trimmed by 2 bases and 0 bases, with 11 bases remaining between them. CDR3 amino acids: CASSLRTFSSGNTIYF. The CDR3 DNA is TGTGCCAGCAGCTTACGGACCTTCTCCTCTGGAAACACCATATATTTT.

J is TRBJ2-6 and V is TRBV5-1, with D possibly matching TRBD1 (5 bases). V was clipped by 3 bases and J by 1 base, with 8 bases between them. Germline CDR1 SGHRS, CDR2 YFSETQ. CDR3 size: 15 residues. CDR3 sequence (DNA): TGCGCCAGCAGCTGGACAAGTTCTGGGGCCAACGTCCTGACTTTC. Residues: CASSWTSSGANVLTF.

The gene calls are TRBV11-2 and TRBJ2-2, with 12 bases identical to TRBD2. Trimming removed 3 bases from V and 8 bases from J; junction bases left unmatched: 16. CDR3 length equals 19 residues. Germline V lookup: CDR1 SGHAT, CDR2 FQNNGV. CDR3 amino acids: CASSFDPRRLAGVRGELFF. As DNA, the CDR3 is TGTGCCAGCAGCTTTGACCCTAGGCGACTAGCGGGAGTTAGAGGGGAGCTGTTTTTT.

The CDR3 here is CASSQGGYNSPLHF. CDR3 nucleotides: TGCGCCAGCAGCCAAGGAGGTTATAATTCACCCCTCCACTTT. V gene TRBV4-1 combines with J gene TRBJ1-6; no definite D call. CDR3 length: 14 residues. Trimming removed 1 base from V and 4 bases from J, with 5 bases in between. CDR1 MGHRA and CDR2 YSYEKL come from the germline V gene.

The J gene is TRBJ2-7, the V gene TRBV27, with 7 bases that match TRBD1. The V gene's germline CDR1 is MNHEY and CDR2 SMNVEV (reference sequence). The CDR3 length is 15 residues. Trimming took 5 bases from V and 3 from J; bases not matched to a gene: 10. The CDR3 protein is CASSPFGTENYEQYF. DNA of the CDR3: TGTGCCAGCAGTCCCTTCGGGACAGAGAACTACGAGCAGTACTTC.

This clone was counted a few times. V and J are TRBV15 and TRBJ2-6; D is uncertain. The ends were cut back, 2 bases at V and 4 bases at J, with 12 bases in the middle. The CDR3 runs 16 residues. Germline CDR1 is LNHNV and CDR2 is YYDKDF (reference sequence). CDR3 in DNA: TGTGCCACCAGCAGACCTCGGGTAGCAGGGGCCAACGTCCTGACTTTC. This gives the protein CATSRPRVAGANVLTF.

This rearrangement joins TRBV27 to TRBJ1-5; D not certain. CDR3 length equals 18 residues. The germline V and J ends were trimmed by 6 bases and 2 bases, with 23 bases remaining between them. Per germline, CDR1 MNHEY and CDR2 SMNVEV (reference sequence). CDR3 residues: CASRPKEGLHVGNQPQHF. The CDR3 DNA sequence: TGTGCCAGCAGACCTAAGGAAGGGTTACACGTAGGCAATCAGCCCCAGCATTTT.

As regards this clone: Other DNA sequences in the same sample also yield this CDR3. The chain has TRBV4-1 and TRBJ1-1; no clear D gene. There are 16 residues in the CDR3. V lost 0 bases to trimming and J lost 1 base, with 12 bases between them. The V gene's germline CDR1 is MGHRA and CDR2 YSYEKL. The CDR3: CASSQDQRGTNTEAFF. CDR3 coding DNA: TGCGCCAGCAGCCAAGATCAGAGAGGCACGAACACTGAAGCTTTCTTT.

The chain combines TRBV5-6 with TRBJ1-1; 8 bases match TRBD1. V lost 3 bases to trimming and J lost 5 bases; unmatched junction nucleotides: 6. Germline V gene sequence: CDR1 SGHDT, CDR2 YYEEEE. This CDR3 region has 14 residues. The CDR3, as DNA: TGTGCCAGCAGCTCTAACAGGGGGAGAACTGAAGCTTTCTTT. Translation: CASSSNRGRTEAFF.

V and J are TRBV5-4 and TRBJ1-2; D unclear. V gave up 6 bases and J gave up 6 bases, with 18 bases separating them. Germline V CDR1 and CDR2: SGHNT, YYREEE (reference sequence). The length of the CDR3 is 14 residues. The CDR3 loop reads CASIPDPSRDGYTF. As DNA, the CDR3 is TGTGCCAGCATCCCCGATCCCAGCCGGGATGGCTACACCTTC.

Concerning this clone: The same CDR3 can be traced to other DNA sequences in this sample. J is TRBJ2-1 and V is TRBV18; D is possibly TRBD1 (6 bases). With 1 base removed from V and 3 bases from J, the gap between germline ends came to 7 bases. There are 14 residues in the CDR3. From germline, CDR1 is KGHSH and CDR2 LQKENI. CDR3 DNA: TGTGCCAGCTCACCACTAGGGGGCTACAATGAGCAGTTCTTC. Its translation is CASSPLGGYNEQFF.

This chain connects TRBV10-2 to TRBJ1-3, with D hard to call. V gave up 2 bases and J gave up 2 bases, with 13 bases separating them. The V gene's germline CDR1 is WSHSY and CDR2 SAAADI. The CDR3 has 16 amino acids. CDR3 sequence (DNA): TGCGCCAGCAGTGAGATTGCATTACAGACTGGAAACACCATATATTTT. Translated: CASSEIALQTGNTIYF.